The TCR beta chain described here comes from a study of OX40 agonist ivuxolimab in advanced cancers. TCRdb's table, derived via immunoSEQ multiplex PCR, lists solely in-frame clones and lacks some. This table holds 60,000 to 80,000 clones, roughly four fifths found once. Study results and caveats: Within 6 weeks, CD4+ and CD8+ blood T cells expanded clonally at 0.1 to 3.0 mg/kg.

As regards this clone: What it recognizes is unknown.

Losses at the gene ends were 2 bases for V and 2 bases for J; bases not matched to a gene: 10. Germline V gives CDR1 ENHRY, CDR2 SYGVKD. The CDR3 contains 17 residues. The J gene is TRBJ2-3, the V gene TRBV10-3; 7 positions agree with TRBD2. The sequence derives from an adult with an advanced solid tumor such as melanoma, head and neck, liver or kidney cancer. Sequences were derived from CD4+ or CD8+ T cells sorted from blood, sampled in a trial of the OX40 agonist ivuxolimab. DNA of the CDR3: TGTGCCATCAGTGAGGGACTAGGGCCTATAAACACAGATACGCAGTATTTT. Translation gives CAISEGLGPINTDTQYF.